This entry describes one T cell receptor (beta chain). Its antigen remains unidentified. Sequencing of TCR beta covered CD8+ and CD4+ T cells obtained from blood. The entry originates in a study of CD8 T cells in Susac syndrome. Study details: The Susac syndrome patients were therapy-naive, on corticosteroids, or on intravenous immunoglobulin alone at blood draw.

Study findings and constraints: The peak of CD8+ clonal expansion in Susac was seen in TEMRA cells and active patients.

Germline loops: CDR1 DFQATT, CDR2 SNEGSKA (reference sequence). The CDR3 runs 14 residues. Trimming cost V 3 bases and J 7 bases, with 15 bases left between them. RNA totalling about 0.45 to 1 ug underwent reverse transcription with random hexamers. Amplification of TCR beta CDR3 across 54 Vbeta and 13 Jbeta was performed with immunoSEQ multiplex PCR. TCRdb analysed the immunoSEQ multiplex PCR reads with MiXCR anew, one entry per CDR3 protein. This sample carries approximately 94,000 distinct CDR3 sequences, about 96% of them seen once, and the ten largest clones take 0.3%. The V gene is TRBV20-1, the J gene TRBJ2-2; weak D call: TRBD2 (5 bases). This receptor was obtained from a human donor with Susac syndrome. The material sequenced was CD8+ T cells from PBMCs. In DNA, the CDR3 is TGCAGTGCTAGGGAGACCCGGGGAAACGGGGAGCTGTTTTTT. This codes for CSARETRGNGELFF.